This T cell receptor (beta chain) was identified in a study of T cells in narcolepsy. Study as a whole: Enrolled donors included narcolepsy type 1 or type 2 patients and healthy controls.

This clone showed up just once. Its specificity is unknown. Study-wide results and caveats: Reportedly, autoreactive clonotypes were serially detected in patients' blood but not controls'. HCRT-specific and TRIB2-specific autoreactive clonotypes appeared among same-patient CSF and blood CD4+ clonotypes.

Some clones are missing from TCRdb's copy, which holds only in-frame ones; the method was immunoSEQ multiplex PCR. This table holds about 24,000 clones, 75% to 90% found once. Sequenced input: CD45RA- memory CD4+ T cells from PBMCs. This receptor was obtained from a human donor with narcolepsy.

The CDR3 DNA follows: TGTGCCAGAAGCTTGGACAGGGAAGAGACCCAGTACTTC. As protein: CARSLDREETQYF. V is TRBV5-3 and J is TRBJ2-5, with a tentative D call TRBD1 (6 bases). TRBV5-3 counts as an open reading frame of uncertain function. The CDR3 is made up of 13 amino acids. V was cut by 0 bases and J by 3 bases, with 6 bases left in between.